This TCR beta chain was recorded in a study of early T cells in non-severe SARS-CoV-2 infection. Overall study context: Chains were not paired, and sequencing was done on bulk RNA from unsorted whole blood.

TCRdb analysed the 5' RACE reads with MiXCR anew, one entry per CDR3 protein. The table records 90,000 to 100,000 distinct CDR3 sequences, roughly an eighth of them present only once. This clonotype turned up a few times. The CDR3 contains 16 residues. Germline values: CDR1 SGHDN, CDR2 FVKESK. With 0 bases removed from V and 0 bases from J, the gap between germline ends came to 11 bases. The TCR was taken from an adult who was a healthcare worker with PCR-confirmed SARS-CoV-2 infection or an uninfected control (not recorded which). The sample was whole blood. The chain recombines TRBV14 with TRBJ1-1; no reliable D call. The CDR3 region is CASSQDWAMMNTEAFF. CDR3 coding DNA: TGTGCCAGCAGCCAAGATTGGGCCATGATGAACACTGAAGCTTTCTTT. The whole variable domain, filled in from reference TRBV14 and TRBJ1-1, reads EAGVTQFPSHSVIEKGQTVTLRCDPISGHDNLYWYRRVMGKEIKFLLHFVKESKQDESGMPNNRFLAERTGGTYSTLKVQPAELEDSGVYFCASSQDWAMMNTEAFFGQGTRLTVV.